This T cell receptor (beta chain) was obtained from a study of human T cells and chemical hapten exposure. About the research overall: Weekly scalp doses of diphenylcyclopropenone were given to patients during the approximately 23-week study. Mainly, slight library volume differences in the pool made TCR yields vary. Study-level points and caveats: Patch test scores rose with PT1 expanded TCR counts, a positive correlation.

TCRdb analysed the RACE reads with MiXCR anew, one entry per CDR3 protein. The table has 80,000 to 100,000 distinct CDR3 sequences, roughly 7.1% seen once; the top ten hold about 1.4%. Sample time point: patch test 1, 2 weeks after DPC sensitization. Sample treatment: therapeutic diphenylcyclopropenone sensitization with weekly scalp DPC. Many counts were recorded for this clonotype. As yet, its antigen is unknown. CDR1 is SQVTM and CDR2 is ANQGSEA in the germline V gene. CDR3 size: 17 residues. Trimming cost V 2 bases and J 3 bases; bases outside gene matches: 12. Source: whole blood, taken in connection with sensitization to the hapten diphenylcyclopropenone (DPC). The genes are TRBV29-1 and TRBJ2-3, with 9 bases identical to TRBD2. The clonotype comes from a woman in her 30s with alopecia areata. Some clones in this sample may be carry-over from other donors' samples. The chain's CDR3 is CSVEISTGLARTDTQYF. CDR3 nucleotides: TGCAGCGTTGAAATTTCGACCGGACTAGCGAGGACAGATACGCAGTATTTT.